Presented here are 11 T cell receptor beta chains from one specimen sequenced in a study of T cell repertoires in cytomegalovirus infection. Via MiXCR, TCRdb re-called the reads, giving one row per CDR3 protein. This sample carries under 850,000 distinct CDR3 sequences, around 30% of them seen once, and the ten largest clones take 15% to 20%. Antigen specificity for these receptors is unknown. Sequencing was performed on cultured PBMCs, taken from culture after CMV antigen stimulation. The receptors were sampled from a human donor in good health (CMV status not recorded). Some clones in this sample may be carry-over from other donors' samples.

This clonotype was picked up a small number of times. V usage is TRBV7-6 and J usage is TRBJ2-7; possibly TRBD2 for D (7 bases). The germline CDR1 and CDR2 sequences are SGHVS and FNYEAQ. Trimming removed 4 bases at V and 5 bases at J, with 18 bases between. CDR3 length equals 15 residues. The CDR3 nucleotides are TGTGCCAGCAGCTCCGGAGGGGGGGCCCGGGACGAGCAGTACTTC. It translates to CASSSGGGARDEQYF.

This chain uses TRBV27 with TRBJ2-1, with D possibly being TRBD1 (6 bases). This CDR3 has 16 residues. V shed 5 bases and J shed 3 bases, with 17 bases lying between them. CDR1 and CDR2 (germline): MNHEY, SMNVEV (reference sequence). The CDR3 reads CASSPRQVGGYNEQFF. CDR3 coding DNA: TGTGCCAGCAGTCCAAGACAGGTCGGTGGCTACAATGAGCAGTTCTTC.

This clonotype was counted at least ten times. The V call is TRBV7-2, the J call TRBJ2-5; D is possibly TRBD1 or TRBD2 (5 bases each). This CDR3 spans 14 amino acids. Between the trimmed V and J ends, which lost 5 bases and 5 bases, there was a span of 15 bases. The germline CDR1 and CDR2 sequences are SGHTA and FQGNSA. In nucleotides, the CDR3 is TGTGCCAGCAGCGACCGAGGGGCCGGGGAGACCCAGTACTTC. Translating gives CASSDRGAGETQYF.

There are a few counts of this clonotype. The V call is TRBV7-6, the J call TRBJ1-1, with no clear D. Germline V gene data show CDR1 as SGHVS and CDR2 as FNYEAQ. The germline V and J ends were trimmed by 1 base and 1 base, with 13 bases remaining between them. The CDR3 totals 16 residues. This CDR3 reads CASSLGGRAANTEAFF. The CDR3 region has the DNA TGTGCCAGCAGCTTAGGAGGCCGGGCAGCGAACACTGAAGCTTTCTTT. The variable domain in full, completed from reference TRBV7-6 and TRBJ1-1, reads GAGVSQSPRYKVTKRGQDVALRCDPISGHVSLYWYRQALGQGPEFLTYFNYEAQQDKSGLPNDRFSAERPEGSISTLTIQRTEQRDSAMYRCASSLGGRAANTEAFFGQGTRLTVV.

This clonotype was seen a handful of times. This chain joins TRBV7-8 and TRBJ2-1, with D hard to call. V was clipped by 5 bases and J by 9 bases, with 20 bases between them. The CDR3 has 15 residues. Germline V CDR1 and CDR2: SGHVS, FQNEAQ. The CDR3: CASSAARVTLGEQFF. In DNA, the CDR3 is TGTGCCAGCAGCGCTGCCCGGGTCACCCTGGGTGAGCAGTTCTTC.

V and J are TRBV18 and TRBJ2-5; no clear D. Germline lookup yields CDR1 KGHSH and CDR2 LQKENI. V lost 3 bases and J 2 bases, leaving 10 bases between the germline ends. The CDR3 covers 14 residues. The CDR3 protein is CASSPGPHQETQYF. In DNA form, the CDR3 reads TGTGCCAGCTCACCCGGTCCACATCAAGAGACCCAGTACTTC.

As concerns this clonotype: Relative to the germline gene, one junction end is altered; a read error may explain this. The chain employs TRBV6-1 and TRBJ1-1; no firm D call. CDR1 and CDR2 from the germline V gene are MNHNS and SASEGT. This CDR3 has 13 residues. The CDR3 DNA sequence: TGTGCCAGCATTGAGAGTCGGGGTAGGATAGCTATCTTT. Its translation is CASIESRGRIAIF.

The table lists this clonotype with many counts. The chain couples TRBV28 to TRBJ1-1; no clear D gene. Trimming pared 2 bases from V and 4 bases from J, leaving 20 bases between. Germline CDR1 reads MDHEN; CDR2 reads SYDVKM. The CDR3 runs 17 residues. CDR3 protein: CASSLGFWKQGPTEAFF. Written as DNA, the CDR3 is TGTGCCAGCAGTTTAGGCTTTTGGAAACAAGGACCCACTGAAGCTTTCTTT.

This chain links TRBV28 with TRBJ1-3; no firm D call. CDR3 length equals 14 residues. The V gene lost 8 bases and the J gene lost 0 bases, with 11 bases spanning the gap. From germline, CDR1 is MDHEN and CDR2 SYDVKM. The CDR3 here is CASAPRLSGNTIYF. The CDR3 DNA reads as TGTGCCAGCGCCCCGAGGCTCTCTGGAAACACCATATATTTT.

The chain combines TRBV7-2 with TRBJ2-3, with 8 bases identical to TRBD2. Germline V gene lookup returns CDR1 SGHTA and CDR2 FQGNSA. V was clipped by 1 base and J by 5 bases; unmatched bases: 2. This CDR3 is 14 amino acids long. The CDR3 nucleotides read TGTGCCAGCAGCTTAGGCGGGAGGATAGATACGCAGTATTTT. Its protein product is CASSLGGRIDTQYF.

The chain links TRBV6-1 to TRBJ2-7; either TRBD1 or TRBD2 may fit D (5 bases each). CDR3 length: 15 residues. Germline CDR1 reads MNHNS; CDR2 reads SASEGT. V gave up 6 bases and J gave up 2 bases, with 17 bases separating them. The CDR3 spells CASRGVVRDPYEQYF. CDR3 nucleotides: TGTGCCAGCAGGGGGGTCGTCCGGGATCCCTACGAGCAGTACTTC.